These T cell receptor beta chains were read from a single sample in a study of blood T cell repertoires in COVID-19. The data were produced by immunoSEQ multiplex PCR, yet TCRdb's version contains in-frame clones alone and is incomplete. The data hold about 240,000 clones, with around four fifths observed a single time. Sample: peripheral blood. These receptors were collected from a woman aged 55-69 years with active or convalescent COVID-19. Each CDR3 is given with its conserved first and last residue. Fields, in order: clone size, J gene, D gene, V gene, CDR3 protein, CDR3 DNA. The D gene is left open where the match is weak. Part of the rows lack a size; the others show once, few, many or a class for expanded clones.

abundance: -; j_gene: TRBJ1-5; d_gene: TRBD1; v_gene: TRBV30; CDR3aa: CAWGQGAARPQHF; CDR3nt: TGTGCCTGGGGTCAGGGGGCGGCCAGGCCCCAGCATTTT
abundance: -; j_gene: TRBJ1-6; d_gene: -; v_gene: TRBV30; CDR3aa: CAWSSGEYTYNSPLHF; CDR3nt: TGTGCCTGGAGTTCGGGGGAATACACTTACAATTCACCCCTCCACTTT
abundance: -; j_gene: TRBJ2-7; d_gene: -; v_gene: TRBV12-2; CDR3aa: CASRRDRGLYEQYF; CDR3nt: TGTGCAAGTCGCCGCGACAGGGGGCTCTACGAGCAGTACTTC
abundance: -; j_gene: TRBJ2-1; d_gene: TRBD1; v_gene: TRBV7-9; CDR3aa: CASSSIRGSSYNEQFF; CDR3nt: TGTGCCAGCAGCTCTATCAGGGGGAGCTCCTACAATGAGCAGTTCTTC
abundance: once; j_gene: TRBJ1-1; d_gene: TRBD1; v_gene: TRBV18; CDR3aa: CASSPGQGIFRETEAFF; CDR3nt: TGTGCCAGCTCACCGGGACAGGGGATATTCAGGGAGACTGAAGCTTTCTTT
abundance: -; j_gene: TRBJ1-6; d_gene: TRBD1; v_gene: TRBV19; CDR3aa: CASRGQGSNSPLHF; CDR3nt: TGTGCCAGCCGGGGACAGGGCAGTAATTCACCCCTCCACTTT
abundance: -; j_gene: TRBJ1-1; d_gene: TRBD1; v_gene: TRBV10-1; CDR3aa: CASSRGTGGTEAFF; CDR3nt: TGCGCCAGCAGTAGGGGGACAGGGGGCACTGAAGCTTTCTTT
abundance: -; j_gene: TRBJ1-1; d_gene: TRBD1; v_gene: TRBV6-5; CDR3aa: CASSSLGQGKTEAFF; CDR3nt: TGTGCCAGCAGTTCTCTCGGACAGGGAAAAACTGAAGCTTTCTTT
abundance: -; j_gene: TRBJ1-2; d_gene: -; v_gene: TRBV7-8; CDR3aa: CASSLGLVYGYTF; CDR3nt: TGTGCCAGCAGCCTCGGACTGGTCTATGGCTACACCTTC
abundance: once; j_gene: TRBJ2-7; d_gene: TRBD1; v_gene: TRBV29-1; CDR3aa: CSVGDRGHTEQYF; CDR3nt: TGCAGCGTTGGGGACAGGGGGCATACGGAGCAGTACTTC
abundance: -; j_gene: TRBJ1-5; d_gene: TRBD1; v_gene: TRBV19; CDR3aa: CASVRDRLSNQPQHF; CDR3nt: TGTGCCAGCGTTCGGGACAGACTTAGCAATCAGCCCCAGCATTTT
abundance: -; j_gene: TRBJ2-2; d_gene: TRBD1; v_gene: TRBV19; CDR3aa: CASSSWTGALNTGELFF; CDR3nt: TGTGCCAGTAGTTCATGGACAGGGGCTTTGAACACCGGGGAGCTGTTTTTT
abundance: -; j_gene: TRBJ1-1; d_gene: -; v_gene: TRBV27; CDR3aa: CASSLSFRNTEAFF; CDR3nt: TGTGCCAGCAGTTTATCGTTTCGGAACACTGAAGCTTTCTTT
abundance: -; j_gene: TRBJ1-5; d_gene: -; v_gene: TRBV6-5; CDR3aa: CASRQGGGQPQHF; CDR3nt: TGTGCCAGCAGGCAGGGAGGGGGTCAGCCCCAGCATTTT